Below, 4 T cell receptor beta chains from the same sample are listed, as sequenced in a study of blood T cell repertoires in COVID-19. Libraries were prepared by immunoSEQ multiplex PCR; TCRdb keeps only in-frame clonotypes and omits some of them. The sample comprises about 370,000 clones, around 89% of which are singletons, and around 3% rests with the top ten. Sequenced: peripheral blood. Every receptor here comes from a woman under 40 with COVID-19, enrolled during active disease.

The J gene is TRBJ1-2, the V gene TRBV18, with unresolved D. Trimming left V 2 bases short and J 4 bases short, with 11 bases between. Germline CDR1 is KGHSH and CDR2 is LQKENI. This CDR3 spans 14 amino acids. Written as DNA, the CDR3 is TGTGCCAGCTCACCAGTAACAGACGGCTATGGCTACACCTTC. Translation: CASSPVTDGYGYTF.

V gene TRBV12-2 combines with J gene TRBJ2-7; the table's D call TRBD2 went unverified against the DNA. TRBV12-2 is assigned pseudogene status. The CDR3 covers 12 residues. CDR3 DNA sequence: TGTGCAAGTCGCCACCTAGCCAGCGAGCAGTACGTC. Encoded protein: CASRHLASEQYV.

This chain uses TRBV30 with TRBJ1-1; the D is unclear. Germline assignment: CDR1 GTSNPN and CDR2 SVGIG (reference sequence). The CDR3 is 10 residues long. The ends were cut back, 5 bases at V and 10 bases at J, with 11 bases in the middle. CDR3 DNA: TGTGCCTGGGCGGAGACGGTAGCTTTCTTT. Protein: CAWAETVAFF.

V gene TRBV18 combines with J gene TRBJ1-2; 7 nucleotides match TRBD1. The ends lost 2 bases at V and 3 bases at J; junction bases unmatched: 6. The CDR3 is 15 amino acids. Germline loops: CDR1 KGHSH, CDR2 LQKENI. CDR3 in amino acids: CASSPSRTGDYGYTF. The CDR3 DNA is TGTGCCAGCTCACCATCTCGGACAGGCGACTATGGCTACACCTTC.